One and the same sample provided the 19 T cell receptor beta chains below, sequenced in a study of Tregs in tolerant kidney transplant recipients. The method was immunoSEQ multiplex PCR; TCRdb's version includes in-frame clones alone and lacks a portion of them. The top ten hold approximately 3.9% of the sample, which has 50,000 to 65,000 clones, more than 70% seen once. Mixed chimerism was transient after nonmyeloablative marrow transplants from related graft donors. The specimen was CD4+ T cells from blood (PBMCs), collected 6 months after the transplant. Receptors were obtained from a human patient who received a combined kidney and bone marrow transplant. Some T cells may have originated in the graft donor.

This clone was seen just once. The chain recombines TRBV6-1 with TRBJ2-3, with D possibly TRBD2 on 6 matching bases. Per germline, CDR1 MNHNS and CDR2 SASEGT. The V gene lost 4 bases and the J gene lost 3 bases, with 11 bases spanning the gap. The CDR3 extends over 14 amino acids. CDR3 amino acids: CASSVGGWTDTQYF. Written as DNA, the CDR3 is TGTGCCAGCAGTGTAGGAGGGTGGACAGATACGCAGTATTTT.

This clone was found a few times. This chain connects TRBV4-1 to TRBJ1-3; possible D gene TRBD1, 5 bases. Deletions cut 1 base from V and 2 bases from J, with 9 bases between. The CDR3 contains 15 residues. Looked up from germline, CDR1 is MGHRA and CDR2 is YSYEKL. The DNA for the CDR3 is TGCGCCAGCAGCCAAGTGGACATACCTGGAAACACCATATATTTT. Protein sequence: CASSQVDIPGNTIYF.

The chain has TRBV9 and TRBJ2-7; D remains unclear. The germline V and J ends were trimmed by 0 bases and 6 bases, with 13 bases remaining between them. CDR3 length: 14 amino acids. The germline V gene has CDR1 SGDLS and CDR2 YYNGEE. Written as DNA, the CDR3 is TGTGCCAGCAGCGTAGATGTCGCGTTCACCGAGCAGTACTTC. This gives the protein CASSVDVAFTEQYF.

The rearrangement links TRBV10-3 to TRBJ2-5; possibly TRBD1 for D (7 bases). This CDR3 contains 13 residues. Germline V gives CDR1 ENHRY, CDR2 SYGVKD. The V end was cut by 6 bases, the J end by 5 bases, with 13 bases between. This chain's CDR3 is CAISPGGQETQYF. CDR3 coding DNA: TGTGCCATCAGCCCAGGGGGGCAGGAGACCCAGTACTTC.

A note on this clone: At one end, the junction sequence differs from germline, possibly due to a read error. Other DNA sequences in this specimen translate into the identical CDR3. The chain carries TRBV7-3 and TRBJ2-2; 9 bases align to TRBD1. This CDR3 spans 16 amino acids. The germline V gene encodes CDR1 SGHTA and CDR2 FQGTGA. The CDR3 nucleotides are TGCGCCAGCAGCTTAATGGGGACAGGGTACACCGGGGAGCTGTTTTTT. As protein: CASSLMGTGYTGELFF.

This sequence joins TRBV6-5 and TRBJ1-2; the match to TRBD1 covers 8 bases. The CDR3 sequence is 14 residues long. V dropped 2 bases and J dropped 5; count of bases not matched to a gene: 4. Looked up from germline, CDR1 is MNHEY and CDR2 is SVGAGI. This CDR3 reads CASSYAGGPYGYTF. In DNA form, the CDR3 reads TGTGCCAGCAGTTACGCAGGGGGCCCTTATGGCTACACCTTC.

The chain is built from TRBV14 and TRBJ1-5, with a weak D call TRBD1 (6 bases). Trimming pared 7 bases from V and 0 bases from J, leaving 13 bases between. Looked up from germline, CDR1 is SGHDN and CDR2 is FVKESK. CDR3 length equals 15 residues. CDR3 amino acids: CASTQGTYSNQPQHF. The DNA for the CDR3 is TGTGCCAGCACCCAGGGGACATATAGCAATCAGCCCCAGCATTTT. Looking up the rest from reference TRBV14 and TRBJ1-5 gives the full variable domain: EAGVTQFPSHSVIEKGQTVTLRCDPISGHDNLYWYRRVMGKEIKFLLHFVKESKQDESGMPNNRFLAERTGGTYSTLKVQPAELEDSGVYFCASTQGTYSNQPQHFGDGTRLSIL.

The chain uses TRBV7-8 and TRBJ1-1; D perhaps matches TRBD1 (5 bases). Germline values: CDR1 SGHVS, CDR2 FQNEAQ. The CDR3 totals 14 residues. V shed 6 bases and J shed 2 bases, with 13 bases lying between them. This CDR3 is CASSTRDPNTEAFF. CDR3 in DNA: TGTGCCAGCAGTACCAGGGATCCTAACACTGAAGCTTTCTTT.

V usage is TRBV7-9 and J usage is TRBJ1-3; 7 nucleotides align to TRBD1. This CDR3 has 14 amino acids. Germline V gene lookup returns CDR1 SEHNR and CDR2 FQNEAQ (reference sequence). J lost 5 bases, V lost 2 bases, and 3 bases had no gene match. The CDR3 spells CASSLRGGRNTIYF. CDR3 nucleotides: TGTGCCAGCAGCTTAAGAGGGGGCAGAAACACCATATATTTT.

The gene calls are TRBV28 and TRBJ2-1, with 12 bases fitting TRBD2. With V trimmed by 8 bases and J by 6 bases, 11 bases remained unmatched. The V gene's germline CDR1 is MDHEN and CDR2 SYDVKM. This CDR3 region has 16 residues. CDR3 coding DNA: TGTGCCAGCCCTCCGGCCGGACTAGCGGGGACCAATGAGCAGTTCTTC. It is translated as CASPPAGLAGTNEQFF.

This rearrangement joins TRBV21-1 to TRBJ2-7; TRBD2 is the table's D call and was not checked against the DNA. TRBV21-1 is shown as a pseudogene. The CDR3 sequence is 17 residues long. The CDR3 sequence is CASSKERQRVIPGEQYF. CDR3 nucleotides: TGTGCCAGCAGCAAAGAAAGACAGCGGGTCATTCCGGGGGAGCAGTACTTC.

This sequence joins TRBV29-1 and TRBJ1-2; D is ambiguous. This CDR3 is built from 15 residues. In germline, CDR1 is SQVTM, CDR2 ANQGSEA. V lost 0 bases and J lost 4, with 15 bases in between. The CDR3 sequence is CSVEDPSVGGYGYTF. CDR3 in DNA: TGCAGCGTTGAAGATCCCTCCGTAGGCGGCTATGGCTACACCTTC.

Details on this clone: A read error may produce the germline difference seen at one junction end. The chain has TRBV28 and TRBJ2-7; TRBD1 agrees at 10 bases. The CDR3 runs to 14 residues. Germline V gene data show CDR1 as MDHEN and CDR2 as SYDVKM. In DNA form, the CDR3 reads TGTGCCAGCAGTCCGCCGGACAGGGGGGGGACGGCTTCCTTC. It is translated as CASSPPDRGGTASF.

Note on this clone: The identical CDR3 is also encoded by other nucleotide sequences in the sample. The chain links TRBV18 to TRBJ2-5; weak D call: TRBD2 (6 bases). This CDR3 spans 13 amino acids. Germline V gene data show CDR1 as KGHSH and CDR2 as LQKENI. Deletions cut 1 base from V and 3 bases from J, with 6 bases between. The CDR3 bases are TGTGCCAGCTCACCACAGCGGGAAGAGACCCAGTACTTC. Encoded protein: CASSPQREETQYF.

The V and J genes are TRBV11-3 and TRBJ2-1; 10 bases match TRBD2. The V gene's germline CDR1 is SGHNT and CDR2 YENEEA. V trimming: 5 bases; J trimming: 4 bases; junction bases outside the gene matches: 8. CDR3 length: 16 amino acids. CDR3 protein: CASSHLAGAGYNEQFF. CDR3 in DNA: TGTGCCAGCAGCCATCTAGCGGGAGCTGGGTACAATGAGCAGTTCTTC. Full variable domain (missing parts from reference TRBV11-3 and TRBJ2-1): EAGVVQSPRYKIIEKKQPVAFWCNPISGHNTLYWYLQNLGQGPELLIRYENEEAVDDSQLPKDRFSAERLKGVDSTLKIQPAELGDSAVYLCASSHLAGAGYNEQFFGPGTRLTVL.

The chain employs TRBV6-4 and TRBJ2-3, with 9 bases fitting TRBD1. CDR3 size: 16 residues. CDR1 is MRHNA and CDR2 is SNTAGT in the germline V gene. Trimming cost V 4 bases and J 5 bases; bases outside gene matches: 10. CDR3 residues: CASSGSDRGAGDTQYF. The CDR3 bases are TGTGCCAGCAGTGGGTCGGACAGGGGCGCCGGAGATACGCAGTATTTT.

CDR3 protein: CASSLFLTSGRGELFF. Here the CDR3 DNA reads TGTGCCAGCAGTTTATTCTTGACTAGCGGGAGGGGGGAGCTGTTTTTT. The genes are TRBV27 and TRBJ2-2; 13 nucleotides line up with TRBD2. Per the germline V gene, CDR1 is MNHEY and CDR2 is SMNVEV (reference sequence). The CDR3 spans 16 residues. Trimming took 1 base from V and 8 from J; bases not matched to a gene: 4.

Notes on this clone: The junction departs from the called germline gene at one end, perhaps through a read error. Different DNA sequences within this sample yield the same CDR3. The chain uses TRBV9 and TRBJ1-6; D ambiguous. The CDR3 sequence is 15 residues long. CDR1 SGDLS and CDR2 YYNGEE come from the germline V gene. The CDR3 sequence is CASSSSTLMNSPLHF. The DNA of the CDR3 is TGTGCCAGCAGCTCTTCGACACTGATGAATTCCCCCCTCCACTTT.

The J gene is TRBJ2-3, the V gene TRBV10-3; 8 bases map to TRBD2. Unmatched junction bases numbered 16, after V lost 8 bases and J lost 6 bases. Germline CDR1 reads ENHRY; CDR2 reads SYGVKD. The CDR3 extends over 16 amino acids. Here the CDR3 reads CAIGQGAGGAPDTQYF. The CDR3 DNA follows: TGTGCCATCGGCCAAGGGGCGGGGGGAGCCCCGGATACGCAGTATTTT.